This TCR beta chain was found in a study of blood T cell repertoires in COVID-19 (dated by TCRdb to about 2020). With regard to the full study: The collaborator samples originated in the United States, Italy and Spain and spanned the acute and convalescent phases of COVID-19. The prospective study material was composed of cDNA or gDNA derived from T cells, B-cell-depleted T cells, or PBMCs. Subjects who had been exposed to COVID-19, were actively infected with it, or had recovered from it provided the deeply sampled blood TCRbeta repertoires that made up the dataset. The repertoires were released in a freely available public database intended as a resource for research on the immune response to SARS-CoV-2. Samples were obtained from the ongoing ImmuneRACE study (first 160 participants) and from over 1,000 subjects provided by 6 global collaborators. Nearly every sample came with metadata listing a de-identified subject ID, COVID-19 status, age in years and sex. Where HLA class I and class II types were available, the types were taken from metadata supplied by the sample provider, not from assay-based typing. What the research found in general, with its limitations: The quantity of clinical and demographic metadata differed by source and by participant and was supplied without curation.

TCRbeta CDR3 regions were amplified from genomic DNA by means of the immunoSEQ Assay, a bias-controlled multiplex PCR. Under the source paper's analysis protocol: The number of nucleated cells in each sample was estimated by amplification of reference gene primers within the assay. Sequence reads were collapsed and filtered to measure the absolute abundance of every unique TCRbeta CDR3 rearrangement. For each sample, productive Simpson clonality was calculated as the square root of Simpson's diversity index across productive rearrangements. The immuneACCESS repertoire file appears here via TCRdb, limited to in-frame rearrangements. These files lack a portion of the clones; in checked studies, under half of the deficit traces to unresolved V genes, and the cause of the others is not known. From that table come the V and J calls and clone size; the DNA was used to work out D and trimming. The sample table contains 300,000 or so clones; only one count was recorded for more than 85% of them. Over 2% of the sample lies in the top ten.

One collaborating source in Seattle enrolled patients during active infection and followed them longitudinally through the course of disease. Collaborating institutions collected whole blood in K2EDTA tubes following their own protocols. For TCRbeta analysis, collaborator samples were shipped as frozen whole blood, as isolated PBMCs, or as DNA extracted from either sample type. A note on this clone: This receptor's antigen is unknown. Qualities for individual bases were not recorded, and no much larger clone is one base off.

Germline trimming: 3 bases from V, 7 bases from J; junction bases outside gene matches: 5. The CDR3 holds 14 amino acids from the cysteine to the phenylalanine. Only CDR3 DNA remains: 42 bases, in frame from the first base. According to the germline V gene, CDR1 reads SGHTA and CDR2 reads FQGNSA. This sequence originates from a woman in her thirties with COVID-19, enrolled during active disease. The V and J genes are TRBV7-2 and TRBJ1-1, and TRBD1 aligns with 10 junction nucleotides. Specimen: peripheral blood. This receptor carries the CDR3 CASSFWTGGSEAFF. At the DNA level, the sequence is TGTGCCAGCAGCTTCTGGACAGGGGGGAGTGAAGCTTTCTTT.